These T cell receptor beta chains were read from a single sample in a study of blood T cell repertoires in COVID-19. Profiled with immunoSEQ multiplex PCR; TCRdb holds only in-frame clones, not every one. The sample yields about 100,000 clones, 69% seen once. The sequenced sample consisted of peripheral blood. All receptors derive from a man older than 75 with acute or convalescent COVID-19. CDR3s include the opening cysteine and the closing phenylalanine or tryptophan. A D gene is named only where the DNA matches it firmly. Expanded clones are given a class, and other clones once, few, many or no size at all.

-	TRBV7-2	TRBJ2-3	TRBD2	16	TGTGCCAGCAGTCGTAGCGGGAGGGGGGGCACAGATACGCAGTATTTT	CASSRSGRGGTDTQYF
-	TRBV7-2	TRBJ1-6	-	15	TGTGCCAGCAGCTTAGTTTTCGGGAGTAATTCACCCCTCCACTTT	CASSLVFGSNSPLHF
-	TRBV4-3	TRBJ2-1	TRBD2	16	TGCGCCAGCAGCGCCAGTGCGACTAGCGGCTACAATGAGCAGTTCTTC	CASSASATSGYNEQFF
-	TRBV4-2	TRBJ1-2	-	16	TGTGCCAGCAGCCCAGAGGGTACAGAAACTAACTATGGCTACACCTTC	CASSPEGTETNYGYTF
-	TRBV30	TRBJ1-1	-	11	TGTGCCTGGACAGAGTCCAGTAGCGCTTTCTTT	CAWTESSSAFF
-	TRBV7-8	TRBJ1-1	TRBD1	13	TGTGCCAGCAGCTTTGACAGGGACACTGAAGCTTTCTTT	CASSFDRDTEAFF
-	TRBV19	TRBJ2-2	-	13	TGTGCCGGCCGGGACTGGAACACCGGGGAGCTGTTTTTT	CAGRDWNTGELFF
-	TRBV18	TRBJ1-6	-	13	TGTGCCAGCTCACCTGGGGGGAATTCACCCCTCCACTTT	CASSPGGNSPLHF
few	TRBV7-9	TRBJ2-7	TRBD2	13	TGTGCCAGCAGCTTAGATGCGGGGGACGAGCAGTACTTC	CASSLDAGDEQYF
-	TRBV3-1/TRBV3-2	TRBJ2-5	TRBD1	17	TGTGCCAGCAGCCAATCCTCGGGTCGCAGGGGGCAAGAGACCCAGTACTTC	CASSQSSGRRGQETQYF
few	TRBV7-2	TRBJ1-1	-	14	TGTGCCAGCAGCTTGGACATCTCGAACACTGAAGCTTTCTTT	CASSLDISNTEAFF
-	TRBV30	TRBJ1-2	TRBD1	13	TGTGCCTCGGGGGGACAGGGGGCGGAAGGCTACACCTTC	CASGGQGAEGYTF
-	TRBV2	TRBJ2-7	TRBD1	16	TGTGCCAGCAGGGGACAGTCCCGGTCGCTTGACTACGAGCAGTACTTC	CASRGQSRSLDYEQYF
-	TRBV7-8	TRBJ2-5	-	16	TGTGCCAGCAGCTTAAGGCTGGGGGCAGTCCAAGAGACCCAGTACTTC	CASSLRLGAVQETQYF
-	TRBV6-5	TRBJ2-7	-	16	TGTGCCAGCAGTTACTCTAGGACTAACACGGCCTACGAGCAGTACTTC	CASSYSRTNTAYEQYF
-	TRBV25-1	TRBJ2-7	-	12	TGTGCCAGCAGTGCGTCCCCTTACGAGCAGTACTTC	CASSASPYEQYF
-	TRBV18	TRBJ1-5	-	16	TGTGCCAGCTCAGCTCAGACAGGAGCTTATTATCAGCCCCAGCATTTT	CASSAQTGAYYQPQHF
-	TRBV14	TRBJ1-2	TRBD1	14	TGTGCCAGCGCGGGACAGGGATCCGACTATGGCTACACCTTC	CASAGQGSDYGYTF
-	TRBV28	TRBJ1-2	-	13	TGTGCCACCGAAACAGGCCGCAACTATGGCTACACCTTC	CATETGRNYGYTF
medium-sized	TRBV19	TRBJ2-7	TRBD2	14	TGTGCCAGTAGTAGGAGCGGGAGGGTCTCCGAGCAGTACTTC	CASSRSGRVSEQYF
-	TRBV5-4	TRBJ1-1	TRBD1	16	TGTGCCAGCAGCCCGACAGGGGGGACGAGGGCCACTGAAGCTTTCTTT	CASSPTGGTRATEAFF
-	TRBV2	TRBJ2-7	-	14	TGTGCCAGCAGTGAAGACCAACGGCGGTACGAGCAGTACTTC	CASSEDQRRYEQYF
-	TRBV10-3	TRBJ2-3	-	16	TGTGCCATCAGTTCCGGGACATCTTCTAGCACAGATACGCAGTATTTT	CAISSGTSSSTDTQYF
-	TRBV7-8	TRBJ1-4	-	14	TGTGCCAGCAGCTTAGGGTCAGTGAATGAAAAACTGTTTTTT	CASSLGSVNEKLFF
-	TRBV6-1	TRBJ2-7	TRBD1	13	TGTGCCAGCACCGGGACAGGATCCTACGAGCAGTACTTC	CASTGTGSYEQYF
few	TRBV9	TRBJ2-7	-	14	TGTGCCAGCAGCGTAGGCAGGCCCTCCTACGAGCAGTACTTC	CASSVGRPSYEQYF
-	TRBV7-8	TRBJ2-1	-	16	TGTGCCAGCAGCTTACCAGACAGGGTGGGGGGCAATGAGCAGTTCTTC	CASSLPDRVGGNEQFF
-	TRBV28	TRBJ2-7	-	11	TGTGCCAGCATCTTGGGCATGGAGCAGTACTTC	CASILGMEQYF
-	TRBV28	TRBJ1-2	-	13	TGTGCCAGCAGCTGGCAGGGTTCCTATGGCTACACCTTC	CASSWQGSYGYTF
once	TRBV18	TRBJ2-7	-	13	TGTGCCAGCTCACCCGGGAGCTCCTACGAGCAGTACTTC	CASSPGSSYEQYF
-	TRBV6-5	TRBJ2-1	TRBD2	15	TGTGCCAGCAGCGTGGGAGCGGGAGTAGACAATGAGCAGTTCTTC	CASSVGAGVDNEQFF
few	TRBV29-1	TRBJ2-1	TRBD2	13	TGCAGCGGAGCGGGAGGGACCTACAATGAGCAGTTCTTC	CSGAGGTYNEQFF
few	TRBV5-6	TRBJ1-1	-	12	TGTGCCAGCAGCTTCCTCAACACTGAAGCTTTCTTT	CASSFLNTEAFF